Presented here are 30 T cell receptor beta chains from one specimen sequenced in a study of shared clonotypes between healthy human individuals. Naive-designated CD8 cells lacked CD45RO, were positively enriched for CCR7, and omitted terminally differentiated effector memory CD45RA+ cells. TCRdb keeps only in-frame clones here, not all; method: immunoSEQ multiplex PCR. Of about 820,000 clones detected, around 93% appear once; the ten largest clones hold around 24%. The sequencing sample was made of naive CD8+ T cells sorted from blood. The receptor source for this set is a man aged 25-40 years in good health.

V is TRBV29-1 and J is TRBJ2-5; TRBD2 might be the D (7 bases). The V end lost 1 base, the J end lost 1 base, and 16 bases lay between the germline ends. Germline CDR1 reads SQVTM; CDR2 reads ANQGSEA. The CDR3 consists of 16 residues. The CDR3 DNA sequence: TGCAGCGTTGAAGCTTTGGAGGGGGGGTTCCAAGAGACCCAGTACTTC. It codes for CSVEALEGGFQETQYF.

The chain employs TRBV18 and TRBJ2-3; weak D call: TRBD2 (6 bases). Germline V CDR1 and CDR2: KGHSH, LQKENI. The V and J ends lost 4 bases and 0 bases respectively, with 17 bases between them. This CDR3 contains 17 residues. This CDR3 is CASSLTEPGLSTDTQYF. Here the CDR3 DNA reads TGTGCCAGCTCACTGACAGAGCCGGGACTCAGCACAGATACGCAGTATTTT. Full variable domain (remainder filled in from reference TRBV18 and TRBJ2-3): NAGVMQNPRHLVRRRGQEARLRCSPMKGHSHVYWYRQLPEEGLKFMVYLQKENIIDESGMPKERFSAEFPKEGPSILRIQQVVRGDSAAYFCASSLTEPGLSTDTQYFGPGTRLTVL.

The rearrangement links TRBV6-5 to TRBJ1-3; D gene unclear. There are 16 residues in the CDR3. The V gene lost 2 bases and the J gene lost 0 bases, with 11 bases spanning the gap. CDR1 is MNHEY, CDR2 SVGAGI, per germline. The chain's CDR3 is CASSYAAGSSGNTIYF. The CDR3 coding sequence is TGTGCCAGCAGTTACGCCGCAGGCAGCTCTGGAAACACCATATATTTT.

This clone was observed a single time. The rearrangement joins TRBV7-9 to TRBJ1-1; no reliable D call. Deletions cut 2 bases from V and 3 bases from J, with 7 bases between. This CDR3 spans 13 amino acids. The germline gives CDR1 SEHNR, CDR2 FQNEAQ (reference sequence). The CDR3 region has the DNA TGTGCCAGCAGCTTAAGGGAATACACTGAAGCTTTCTTT. Its translation: CASSLREYTEAFF.

This clone was observed once. This chain joins TRBV10-1 and TRBJ2-5, with D maybe TRBD2 (6 bases). V was clipped by 8 bases and J by 5 bases, with 18 bases between them. Germline CDR1 and CDR2: WNHNN and SYGVQD (reference sequence). The CDR3 is made up of 14 amino acids. The CDR3 loop reads CASEEDGTEETQYF. The CDR3 DNA follows: TGCGCCAGCGAGGAGGATGGGACTGAGGAGACCCAGTACTTC.

This clone was recorded only once. The chain combines TRBV13 with TRBJ2-3; 13 bases align to TRBD2. The CDR3 extends over 18 amino acids. Germline CDR1 reads PRHDT; CDR2 reads FYEKMQ (reference sequence). V was clipped by 5 bases and J by 3 bases; unmatched bases: 11. The CDR3 reads CASSATLLAGGPTDTQYF. DNA of the CDR3: TGTGCCAGCAGCGCGACCTTACTAGCGGGAGGGCCGACAGATACGCAGTATTTT.

The chain recombines TRBV27 with TRBJ2-1, with D possibly matching TRBD2 (6 bases). The CDR3 runs 13 residues. V lost 4 bases to trimming and J lost 6 bases, with 10 bases between them. The germline gives CDR1 MNHEY, CDR2 SMNVEV (reference sequence). CDR3 sequence reads: CASSWGVVNEQFF. Here the CDR3 DNA reads TGTGCCAGCAGTTGGGGGGTCGTCAATGAGCAGTTCTTC.

The CDR3 DNA reads as TGCGCCAGCAGTGAGTCTAGAAGACTAGCGGGTTCGACGCAAGAGACCCAGTACTTC. Its translation: CASSESRRLAGSTQETQYF. The rearrangement uses TRBV10-2 and TRBJ2-5; 10 nucleotides match TRBD2. The CDR3 has 19 residues. CDR1 is WSHSY and CDR2 is SAAADI in the germline V gene. Losses at the gene ends were 0 bases for V and 2 bases for J; bases not matched to a gene: 12.

The chain employs TRBV14 and TRBJ2-3; D gene uncertain. CDR1 and CDR2 (germline): SGHDN, FVKESK. The V gene lost 2 bases and the J gene lost 2 bases, with 11 bases spanning the gap. The CDR3 has 15 residues. This CDR3 reads CASSQFPKNTDTQYF. In nucleotides, the CDR3 is TGTGCCAGCAGCCAATTCCCGAAAAACACAGATACGCAGTATTTT.

This chain links TRBV27 with TRBJ2-7, with D perhaps matching TRBD1 (5 bases). Germline CDR1 MNHEY, CDR2 SMNVEV (reference sequence). The V end was cut by 4 bases, the J end by 1 base, with 8 bases between. The CDR3 runs to 13 residues. DNA for the CDR3: TGTGCCAGCAGTTCGACAGTGTCCTACGAGCAGTACTTC. This sequence encodes CASSSTVSYEQYF.

The chain combines TRBV6-5 with TRBJ2-3, with TRBD2 matching over 8 bases. With V trimmed by 6 bases and J by 2 bases, 4 bases remained unmatched. This CDR3 spans 14 amino acids. From germline, CDR1 is MNHEY and CDR2 SVGAGI. The CDR3 region is CASSWTSPTDTQYF. CDR3 DNA: TGTGCCAGCAGCTGGACTAGCCCCACAGATACGCAGTATTTT.

This chain connects TRBV27 to TRBJ2-1; D tentatively reads TRBD1 or TRBD2 (5 bases each). The CDR3 spans 14 residues. CDR1 is MNHEY and CDR2 is SMNVEV in the germline V gene (reference sequence). V lost 3 bases and J 8 bases, leaving 14 bases between the germline ends. The CDR3 region has the DNA TGTGCCAGCAGTTTGAGTGTGGGGGTCTATGAGCAGTTCTTC. Protein sequence: CASSLSVGVYEQFF.

V usage is TRBV7-9 and J usage is TRBJ2-1; D remains unclear. This CDR3 comprises 14 residues. With 6 bases removed from V and 3 bases from J, the gap between germline ends came to 12 bases. Per the germline V gene, CDR1 is SEHNR and CDR2 is FQNEAQ (reference sequence). In nucleotides, the CDR3 is TGTGCCAGCAGTTTCTCTGACGGCTACAATGAGCAGTTCTTC. Protein: CASSFSDGYNEQFF. Using reference TRBV7-9 and TRBJ2-1 for the parts outside the CDR3, the full variable domain is DTGVSQNPRHKITKRGQNVTFRCDPISEHNRLYWYRQTLGQGPEFLTYFQNEAQLEKSRLLSDRFSAERPKGSFSTLEIQRTEQGDSAMYLCASSFSDGYNEQFFGPGTRLTVL.

The chain joins TRBV7-9 to TRBJ1-1; 9 bases agree with TRBD1. The germline V gene has CDR1 SEHNR and CDR2 FQNEAQ (reference sequence). After removal of 4 bases from V and 1 base from J, the junction contained 10 bases not matched to a gene. The CDR3 is made up of 17 amino acids. As DNA, the CDR3 is TGTGCCAGCAGCTCCTCCCCGGGACAGGGAGGGAACACTGAAGCTTTCTTT. Its protein is CASSSSPGQGGNTEAFF.

Comment on this clone: This sample includes further DNA sequences coding for the same CDR3. This rearrangement joins TRBV6-4 to TRBJ2-2; D ambiguous. Looked up from germline, CDR1 is MRHNA and CDR2 is SNTAGT. This CDR3 has 13 amino acids. The V end was cut by 2 bases, the J end by 6 bases, with 7 bases between. CDR3 amino acids: CASSDGGAGELFF. The CDR3 region has the DNA TGTGCCAGCAGTGACGGCGGCGCCGGGGAGCTGTTTTTT.

CDR3 sequence (DNA): TGTGCCAGCAGCTTAGATTCGGGGCAACACCCCTACGAGCAGTACTTC. Its protein product is CASSLDSGQHPYEQYF. The V and J genes are TRBV7-9 and TRBJ2-7, with D perhaps TRBD1 or TRBD2 (5 bases each). V lost 1 base and J 2 bases, leaving 15 bases between the germline ends. The CDR3 spans 16 residues. Germline-derived CDR1 and CDR2 are SEHNR and FQNEAQ (reference sequence).

CDR3 loop: CASSQETGTKLPQHF. The DNA for the CDR3 is TGCGCCAGCAGCCAAGAGACAGGTACGAAATTACCCCAGCATTTT. This chain joins TRBV4-3 and TRBJ1-5, with a tentative D call TRBD1 (6 bases). V was shortened by 0 bases and J by 10 bases, with 16 bases between the two germline ends. Germline-derived CDR1 and CDR2 are LGHNA and YSLEER. The CDR3 extends over 15 amino acids.

The rearrangement joins TRBV18 to TRBJ2-6; 8 positions agree with TRBD1. V lost 8 bases, J lost 0 bases, and 9 bases stayed unmatched. CDR1 is KGHSH, CDR2 LQKENI, per germline. The CDR3 is made up of 17 amino acids. The CDR3, as DNA: TGTGCCAGCACTCCCAGGGGGCCAAACTCTGGGGCCAACGTCCTGACTTTC. Its translation is CASTPRGPNSGANVLTF.

The chain has TRBV27 and TRBJ2-5, with TRBD2 identical over 7 bases. After removal of 5 bases from V and 2 bases from J, the junction contained 2 bases not matched to a gene. Germline loops: CDR1 MNHEY, CDR2 SMNVEV (reference sequence). The CDR3 has 13 residues. The CDR3 coding sequence is TGTGCCAGCAGTGAGGGACTACAAGAGACCCAGTACTTC. Its protein is CASSEGLQETQYF.

A single count supports this clone. The rearrangement joins TRBV10-3 to TRBJ2-7, with unresolved D. The V end was cut by 2 bases, the J end by 2 bases, with 7 bases between. The CDR3 spans 13 residues. Germline values: CDR1 ENHRY, CDR2 SYGVKD. CDR3 loop: CAISEAYTYEQYF. The CDR3 region has the DNA TGTGCCATCAGTGAGGCCTACACCTACGAGCAGTACTTC.

The chain couples TRBV5-1 to TRBJ1-5; D not certain. V lost 7 bases and J lost 0, with 8 bases in between. The CDR3 sequence is 13 residues long. Germline V gene sequence: CDR1 SGHRS, CDR2 YFSETQ. Here the CDR3 reads CASAGDSNQPQHF. As DNA, the CDR3 is TGCGCCAGCGCGGGTGATAGCAATCAGCCCCAGCATTTT. Full variable domain (rest looked up from reference TRBV5-1 and TRBJ1-5): KAGVTQTPRYLIKTRGQQVTLSCSPISGHRSVSWYQQTPGQGLQFLFEYFSETQRNKGNFPGRFSGRQFSNSRSEMNVSTLELGDSALYLCASAGDSNQPQHFGDGTRLSIL.

This chain uses TRBV4-1 with TRBJ2-1; the match to TRBD2 covers 7 bases. The CDR3 runs to 17 residues. The V gene's germline CDR1 is MGHRA and CDR2 YSYEKL. V trimming: 0 bases; J trimming: 2 bases; junction bases outside the gene matches: 7. This CDR3 is CASSQDITSATYNEQFF. CDR3 nucleotides: TGCGCCAGCAGCCAAGACATCACTAGCGCCACCTACAATGAGCAGTTCTTC.

The chain couples TRBV27 to TRBJ2-5; a possible D gene is TRBD1 (6 bases). Trimming cost V 5 bases and J 7 bases, with 23 bases left between them. Germline V CDR1 and CDR2: MNHEY, SMNVEV (reference sequence). The CDR3 loop spans 16 amino acids. CDR3 region: CASSRNQGLPGGTQYF. The CDR3 DNA sequence: TGTGCCAGCAGTCGCAACCAGGGGCTACCGGGCGGGACCCAGTACTTC.

J is TRBJ2-1 and V is TRBV9; 7 bases agree with TRBD2. Per the germline V gene, CDR1 is SGDLS and CDR2 is YYNGEE. Trimming cost V 0 bases and J 7 bases; bases outside gene matches: 7. The CDR3 loop spans 15 amino acids. This CDR3 is CASSVGGGSTNEQFF. The CDR3 bases are TGTGCCAGCAGCGTAGGGGGCGGGAGCACGAATGAGCAGTTCTTC.

The table lists this clone with a count of one. J is TRBJ2-5 and V is TRBV5-4; D gene uncertain. Germline V gene lookup returns CDR1 SGHNT and CDR2 YYREEE (reference sequence). The CDR3 has 14 amino acids. Trimming shortened V by 2 bases and J by 2 bases, and 10 bases separated the two germline ends. CDR3 DNA sequence: TGTGCCAGCAGCTTAAACGGTTATCAAGAGACCCAGTACTTC. Its protein is CASSLNGYQETQYF.

V gene TRBV7-9 combines with J gene TRBJ2-1, with 14 bases aligning to TRBD2. V trimming: 4 bases; J trimming: 0 bases; junction bases outside the gene matches: 2. The germline CDR1 and CDR2 sequences are SEHNR and FQNEAQ (reference sequence). The CDR3 consists of 17 residues. CDR3 region: CASSSGTSGSSYNEQFF. CDR3 nucleotide sequence: TGTGCCAGCAGCTCAGGGACTAGCGGGAGCTCCTACAATGAGCAGTTCTTC. Complete variable domain (other parts from reference TRBV7-9 and TRBJ2-1): DTGVSQNPRHKITKRGQNVTFRCDPISEHNRLYWYRQTLGQGPEFLTYFQNEAQLEKSRLLSDRFSAERPKGSFSTLEIQRTEQGDSAMYLCASSSGTSGSSYNEQFFGPGTRLTVL.

The chain joins TRBV5-1 to TRBJ1-1; 10 bases map to TRBD1. Germline V gene lookup returns CDR1 SGHRS and CDR2 YFSETQ. The V and J ends lost 4 bases and 5 bases, in that order; junction bases with no gene match: 20. The CDR3 has 19 residues. Here the CDR3 DNA reads TGCGCCAGCAGCCCTCTAGGGAACCGGGACAGGGGAGGGTATACTGAAGCTTTCTTT. Translation: CASSPLGNRDRGGYTEAFF.

V usage is TRBV7-3 and J usage is TRBJ2-5, with D perhaps given as TRBD1 or TRBD2 (5 bases each). The V end lost 3 bases, the J end lost 3 bases, and 14 bases lay between the germline ends. This CDR3 is 15 amino acids long. Germline CDR1 reads SGHTA; CDR2 reads FQGTGA. The CDR3 bases are TGTGCCAGCAGCTTTAACCCCGGGACCAAAGAGACCCAGTACTTC. This encodes CASSFNPGTKETQYF.

The CDR3 DNA reads TGTGCCAGCAGTTACGTAGCACAGGGGTTGATGGACGAGCAGTACTTC. Translation: CASSYVAQGLMDEQYF. The J gene is TRBJ2-7, the V gene TRBV6-6, with TRBD1 matching over 7 bases. This CDR3 is built from 16 residues. The ends lost 2 bases at V and 5 bases at J; junction bases unmatched: 12. Germline assignment: CDR1 MNHNY and CDR2 SVGAGI (reference sequence).

J is TRBJ1-5 and V is TRBV2; a weak D match, TRBD1 (5 bases). CDR1 is SNHLY, CDR2 FYNNEI, per germline. Deletions cut 2 bases from V and 2 bases from J, with 10 bases between. The CDR3 extends over 15 amino acids. CDR3 region: CASSEWGGGNQPQHF. The CDR3 bases are TGTGCCAGCAGTGAATGGGGCGGTGGCAATCAGCCCCAGCATTTT.